These T cell receptor beta chains were read from a single sample in a study of blood T cell repertoires in COVID-19. Repertoires were generated with immunoSEQ multiplex PCR, while TCRdb's copy carries only in-frame clones and drops some. In the table there are tens of thousands of clones, around 87% of which are singletons. Sequencing input: peripheral blood. The origin of the receptors is a human donor in a cohort sampled during active COVID-19. CDR3s include the opening cysteine and the closing phenylalanine or tryptophan. A D gene is named only where the DNA matches it firmly. Clone size appears in some rows only: once, few, many, or a class for an expanded clone.

V	size	J	D	CDR3	DNA
TRBV4-1	-	TRBJ1-2	TRBD1	CASSGDRANYGYTF	TGCGCCAGCAGCGGCGACAGGGCTAACTATGGCTACACCTTC
TRBV7-9	-	TRBJ2-7	-	CASSLGTILPYEQYF	TGTGCCAGCAGCTTAGGAACTATCCTACCCTACGAGCAGTACTTC
TRBV19	few	TRBJ1-1	-	CASSMAVGQLNTEAFF	TGTGCCAGTAGTATGGCTGTCGGACAGTTGAACACTGAAGCTTTCTTT
TRBV6-5	-	TRBJ2-7	-	CASRREQGRIYEQYF	TGTGCCAGCAGGCGCGAACAGGGTAGGATTTACGAGCAGTACTTC
TRBV6-5	few	TRBJ2-7	-	CASSRDYEQYF	TGTGCCAGCAGTCGGGACTACGAGCAGTACTTC
TRBV7-2	-	TRBJ2-7	TRBD2	CASSLARTSGGSYEQYF	TGTGCCAGCAGCTTAGCCCGGACTAGCGGGGGCTCCTACGAGCAGTACTTC
TRBV29-1	-	TRBJ2-3	TRBD2	CSVGTSGSSGTQYF	TGCAGCGTTGGAACTAGCGGGAGCTCAGGGACGCAGTATTTT
TRBV7-2	-	TRBJ2-3	TRBD2	CASSSGLAGGKDSYF	TGTGCCAGCAGCTCGGGACTAGCGGGGGGAAAGGATTCGTATTTT
TRBV13	-	TRBJ2-7	-	CASSLEFTSEQYF	TGTGCCAGCAGCTTAGAATTCACTAGCGAGCAGTACTTC
TRBV18	-	TRBJ2-5	-	CASSGGWAGETQYF	TGTGCCAGCTCAGGCGGCTGGGCGGGAGAGACCCAGTACTTC
TRBV4-1	-	TRBJ2-7	-	CASHTGSEQYF	TGCGCCAGCCACACAGGGAGCGAGCAGTACTTC
TRBV19	-	TRBJ2-3	TRBD1	CASTIQGLGTDTQYF	TGTGCCAGTACCATACAGGGGTTGGGCACAGATACGCAGTATTTT
TRBV9	-	TRBJ2-5	TRBD2	CASSVGGGALQETQYF	TGTGCCAGCAGCGTAGGCGGGGGGGCGCTTCAAGAGACCCAGTACTTC